This T cell receptor (beta chain) was observed in a study of T cells in Graves' hyperthyroidism and ophthalmopathy. Study-wide findings and caveats: By a 13 V-J model, ophthalmopathy was set apart from stable hyperthyroidism.

This clonotype was seen more than once but under ten times. Its matching antigen is unknown. Isolation of PBMCs was performed on about 10 ml fresh peripheral blood. Amplification yielded TCR beta CDR3 regions, with RNA transcripts as the source. First-round RT-PCR targeting the TCR CDR3 was performed with the HTBI primer set. TCRdb reprocessed the multiplex PCR reads with MiXCR, giving one entry per CDR3 protein. Here the sample spans approximately 350,000 distinct CDR3 sequences, about 15% being singletons. Germline values: CDR1 DFQATT, CDR2 SNEGSKA (reference sequence). The CDR3 length is 17 residues. V was clipped by 0 bases and J by 5 bases; unmatched bases: 10.

The TCR comes from a woman aged 60-75 years with Graves' ophthalmopathy. Sequencing input: blood. The chain joins TRBV20-1 to TRBJ2-5; TRBD1 matches 12 bases. The CDR3 coding sequence is TGCAGTGCTAGAGATGAAACTCCCGGGACAGGGGGCGAGACCCAGTACTTC. This translates into CSARDETPGTGGETQYF.